The entry below gives a single T cell receptor (beta chain) sequence along with its context. The data were produced by immunoSEQ multiplex PCR, yet TCRdb's version contains in-frame clones alone and is incomplete. The repertoire includes approximately 150,000 clones, about 91% of them detected once, and 3.2% sits in the top ten. The data were taken from a study of control samples from healthy donors and cancer patients. The germline V gene has CDR1 SGHNT and CDR2 YENEEA. Deletions cut 0 bases from V and 8 bases from J, with 8 bases between. The CDR3 runs to 13 residues. Sequenced input: blood. The V call is TRBV11-3, the J call TRBJ2-1; TRBD2 is a possible D gene (5 bases). The TCR was taken from a young man in good health. The CDR3: CASSLDGMYEQFF. CDR3 sequence (DNA): TGTGCCAGCAGCTTAGACGGGATGTATGAGCAGTTCTTC.